This TCR beta chain is from a study of blood T cell repertoires in COVID-19. Study overall: Collection of acute and convalescent COVID-19 samples took place in the United States, Italy and Spain. The cDNA or gDNA used as material had been derived from T cells, B-cell-depleted T cells, or PBMCs.

Trimming removed 0 bases at V and 6 bases at J, with 11 bases between. Germline V gives CDR1 ENHRY, CDR2 SYGVKD. This CDR3 spans 15 amino acids. Seattle participants joined during active infection and were tracked over time. In the original processing: Amplification with reference gene primers provided the estimates of nucleated cell counts. This table comes from immunoSEQ multiplex PCR, and its TCRdb copy is limited to in-frame clones, with some not included. V and J calls and clone size follow that table, whereas D and trimming were derived from the DNA. The sample holds around 300,000 clones, roughly nine tenths seen once.

Sequences were obtained from peripheral blood. This receptor was obtained from a woman between 25 and 40 years old with COVID-19, enrolled during active disease. The rearrangement uses TRBV10-3 and TRBJ2-2; tentative D call: TRBD1 (5 bases). The CDR3 region has the DNA TGTGCCATCAGTGAGTCGGCAGGGTCGGCCGGGGAGCTGTTTTTT. This codes for CAISESAGSAGELFF.